A single count supports the clone carrying this T cell receptor beta chain. As yet, its antigen is unknown. The data are from a study of T cell responses to AZD1222 COVID-19 vaccine. Study-wide findings and caveats: Spike-wide vaccine-associated CD4 TCRs dominated at 160-218 and 743-854. Of spike-specific TCRs, nearly half reportedly target regions left unmutated in variants. The repertoires were collected only after the peak T cell response. Females made up more of the donors, who were largely white British, and clonal diversity may have come out too low.

Measured with immunoSEQ multiplex PCR; TCRdb has only the in-frame clones, and not every one. Of roughly 110,000 clones listed, roughly nine tenths were seen once; the top ten hold 3.5% to 4.5%. V was clipped by 1 base and J by 8 bases, with 3 bases between them. The CDR3 covers 10 residues. Germline V gene sequence: CDR1 SGHRS, CDR2 YFSETQ. V usage is TRBV5-1 and J usage is TRBJ1-2; D is unclear. The source of this sequence is an adult in good health. The source material was peripheral blood, sampled on day 0 of AZD1222 vaccination. Here the CDR3 DNA reads TGCGCCAGCAGCTTGAACGGCTACACCTTC. This gives the protein CASSLNGYTF.